The 26 T cell receptor beta chains below all came from one sample that was sequenced in a study of blood T cell repertoires in COVID-19. Here immunoSEQ multiplex PCR was the method, and the copy in TCRdb shows in-frame clones only, minus some. The sample yields tens of thousands of clones, more than 75% seen once. Sequenced: peripheral blood. Receptors originate from a woman aged 60 to 75 with acute or convalescent COVID-19.

CDR3 bases: TGTGCCACCAGTGAAAGGGACAGGGCTGGTGGGCAGTTCTTC. Amino acids: CATSERDRAGGQFF. The V and J genes are TRBV24-1 and TRBJ2-1; 9 bases align to TRBD1. The CDR3 is 14 amino acids. CDR1 KGHDR and CDR2 SFDVKD come from the germline V gene. The trim removed 4 bases at V and 12 bases at J, leaving 9 bases unmatched.

The chain is built from TRBV2 and TRBJ2-3; D might be TRBD1 (6 bases). The CDR3 extends over 14 amino acids. Germline loops: CDR1 SNHLY, CDR2 FYNNEI. V was cut by 1 base and J by 2 bases, with 7 bases left in between. CDR3 protein: CASSEDRVTDTQYF. Written as DNA, the CDR3 is TGTGCCAGCAGTGAAGACAGGGTCACAGATACGCAGTATTTT.

The V and J genes are TRBV11-3 and TRBJ2-2; 8 bases map to TRBD1. The junction had 10 bases not matched to a gene; V was cut back by 3 bases and J by 1 base. CDR1 is SGHNT, CDR2 YENEEA, per germline. The CDR3 length is 18 residues. The CDR3 coding sequence is TGTGCCAGCAGCTTTGGACAGGGCCCGGGTCAGAACACCGGGGAGCTGTTTTTT. This encodes CASSFGQGPGQNTGELFF. Filled out from reference TRBV11-3 and TRBJ2-2, the complete variable domain reads EAGVVQSPRYKIIEKKQPVAFWCNPISGHNTLYWYLQNLGQGPELLIRYENEEAVDDSQLPKDRFSAERLKGVDSTLKIQPAELGDSAVYLCASSFGQGPGQNTGELFFGEGSRLTVL.

This clone was observed a few times. The V call is TRBV11-2, the J call TRBJ1-4; no clear D gene. Per germline, CDR1 SGHAT and CDR2 FQNNGV. V shed 2 bases and J shed 6 bases, with 10 bases lying between them. The CDR3 runs 14 residues. The CDR3 region has the DNA TGTGCCAGCAGCTTAAGCGGGTTTGATGAAAAACTGTTTTTT. This sequence encodes CASSLSGFDEKLFF.

The chain recombines TRBV14 with TRBJ2-1; possible D gene TRBD1, 5 bases. Germline V CDR1 and CDR2: SGHDN, FVKESK. The CDR3 is made up of 16 amino acids. Trimming pared 3 bases from V and 0 bases from J, leaving 12 bases between. The CDR3 loop reads CASSHRQGSSYNEQFF. The CDR3 bases are TGTGCCAGCAGCCACCGGCAGGGAAGCTCCTACAATGAGCAGTTCTTC.

The V gene is TRBV5-6, the J gene TRBJ1-1; maybe TRBD1 (5 bases). Trimming cost V 1 base and J 1 base, with 14 bases left between them. The CDR3 is 16 residues long. Germline CDR1 reads SGHDT; CDR2 reads YYEEEE. CDR3 in amino acids: CASSLPGRISNTEAFF. The CDR3 nucleotides read TGTGCCAGCAGCTTGCCAGGGCGAATCTCGAACACTGAAGCTTTCTTT.

By share of the sample, this clone is medium-sized. The V and J genes are TRBV5-1 and TRBJ2-2; 8 nucleotides agree with TRBD2. Looked up from germline, CDR1 is SGHRS and CDR2 is YFSETQ. The CDR3 is 16 residues long. After removal of 0 bases from V and 6 bases from J, the junction contained 7 bases not matched to a gene. The CDR3 loop reads CASSLDVAGKAGELFF. CDR3 DNA: TGCGCCAGCAGCTTGGACGTAGCGGGAAAGGCCGGGGAGCTGTTTTTT.

The rearrangement uses TRBV19 and TRBJ2-3; the match to TRBD2 covers 7 bases. Per germline, CDR1 LNHDA and CDR2 SQIVND (reference sequence). Trimming cost V 5 bases and J 0 bases; bases outside gene matches: 8. The CDR3 consists of 16 residues. CDR3 DNA sequence: TGTGCCAGTAGTTCCCTAGCGGATATTAGCACAGATACGCAGTATTTT. Encoded protein: CASSSLADISTDTQYF.

The rearrangement joins TRBV6-1 to TRBJ1-5, with a possible D match to TRBD1 (6 bases). Looked up from germline, CDR1 is MNHNS and CDR2 is SASEGT. This CDR3 comprises 14 residues. The ends were cut back, 3 bases at V and 2 bases at J, with 8 bases in the middle. As DNA, the CDR3 is TGTGCCAGCAGTGACGCAGGGGGCAATCAGCCCCAGCATTTT. As protein: CASSDAGGNQPQHF.

The chain has TRBV6-5 and TRBJ2-5; possible D gene TRBD2, 6 bases. In germline, CDR1 is MNHEY, CDR2 SVGAGI. V gave up 6 bases and J gave up 5 bases, with 13 bases separating them. The CDR3 has 13 residues. The CDR3 is CASRKTDYETQYF. The CDR3 DNA reads as TGTGCCAGCAGAAAAACGGACTACGAGACCCAGTACTTC.

CDR3 amino acids: CASSPSRRMVATDTQYF. The CDR3 DNA is TGTGCCAGCAGCCCCTCCCGCCGGATGGTAGCCACAGATACGCAGTATTTT. The rearrangement joins TRBV7-9 to TRBJ2-3; D uncertain. V was trimmed by 5 bases and J by 2 bases, leaving 20 bases between them. Germline lookup yields CDR1 SEHNR and CDR2 FQNEAQ (reference sequence). The CDR3 sequence is 17 residues long.

The chain links TRBV7-9 to TRBJ2-1, with 9 nucleotides matching TRBD2. Germline V gives CDR1 SEHNR, CDR2 FQNEAQ (reference sequence). CDR3 length equals 16 residues. V shed 7 bases, J shed 7 bases, and the junction held 14 bases outside the gene matches. CDR3 sequence: CASISPARGGSNEQFF. CDR3 sequence (DNA): TGTGCCAGCATCTCCCCTGCGCGGGGGGGCTCAAATGAGCAGTTCTTC. Using reference TRBV7-9 and TRBJ2-1 for the parts outside the CDR3, the full variable domain is DTGVSQNPRHKITKRGQNVTFRCDPISEHNRLYWYRQTLGQGPEFLTYFQNEAQLEKSRLLSDRFSAERPKGSFSTLEIQRTEQGDSAMYLCASISPARGGSNEQFFGPGTRLTVL.

The chain employs TRBV21-1 and TRBJ1-1; TRBD1 is the table's D call and was not checked against the DNA. TRBV21-1 is designated a pseudogene. The CDR3 is 14 residues long. The CDR3 is CASSGRTGNTEAFF. For the CDR3, the DNA is TGTGCCAGCAGCGGGCGGACAGGGAACACTGAAGCTTTCTTT.

This chain connects TRBV7-8 to TRBJ2-1; TRBD2 might be the D (6 bases). Trimming took 3 bases from V and 4 from J, leaving 13 bases between them. The CDR3 is 15 residues long. Germline V gene lookup returns CDR1 SGHVS and CDR2 FQNEAQ. The CDR3 region is CASSLGGLSYNEQFF. In nucleotides, the CDR3 is TGTGCCAGCAGCTTGGGGGGACTCTCTTACAATGAGCAGTTCTTC.

In this sample, this clone turned up once. This chain uses TRBV27 with TRBJ2-3; TRBD2 might be the D (6 bases). Trimming left V 10 bases short and J 2 bases short, with 16 bases between. CDR3 length: 14 residues. Per germline, CDR1 MNHEY and CDR2 SMNVEV (reference sequence). CDR3 bases: TGTGCCACCTCCGGGACTCGACTCACAGATACGCAGTATTTT. Translating gives CATSGTRLTDTQYF.

This clone was detected only a few times. This chain links TRBV5-1 with TRBJ1-5; 11 bases map to TRBD1. The germline V gene encodes CDR1 SGHRS and CDR2 YFSETQ. After removal of 0 bases from V and 1 base from J, the junction contained 9 bases not matched to a gene. The CDR3 covers 19 residues. CDR3 amino acids: CASSLGMTGQGVSNQPQHF. The CDR3 DNA is TGCGCCAGCAGCTTGGGAATGACGGGACAGGGGGTGAGCAATCAGCCCCAGCATTTT.

The chain recombines TRBV6-1 with TRBJ2-1; D possibly corresponds to TRBD1 (6 bases). Germline values: CDR1 MNHNS, CDR2 SASEGT. V was trimmed by 3 bases and J by 7 bases, leaving 13 bases between them. This CDR3 region has 14 residues. CDR3 DNA: TGTGCCAGCAGTGACGGGACACCTTGGAATGAGCAGTTCTTC. As protein: CASSDGTPWNEQFF.

V usage is TRBV5-6 and J usage is TRBJ2-2; 7 bases line up with TRBD1. The CDR3 is made up of 15 amino acids. Germline CDR1 is SGHDT and CDR2 is YYEEEE. Unmatched junction bases numbered 6, after V lost 1 base and J lost 6 bases. CDR3 sequence (DNA): TGTGCCAGCAGCTTGCTGGACAGGCATCCCGGGGAGCTGTTTTTT. Protein: CASSLLDRHPGELFF.

The chain joins TRBV24-1 to TRBJ2-1; 7 positions match TRBD1. V gave up 1 base and J gave up 9 bases; unmatched junction bases: 5. Germline V gives CDR1 KGHDR, CDR2 SFDVKD. This CDR3 has 14 residues. Here the CDR3 DNA reads TGTGCCACCAGTGATTTTAGGCAGGGGGTTGAGCAGTTCTTC. Encoded protein: CATSDFRQGVEQFF.

The chain joins TRBV5-1 to TRBJ1-4; 10 bases agree with TRBD1. Per germline, CDR1 SGHRS and CDR2 YFSETQ. CDR3 size: 17 residues. V gave up 4 bases and J gave up 9 bases; unmatched junction bases: 15. CDR3: CASSPTGGRGPEKKLFF. DNA for the CDR3: TGCGCCAGCAGCCCGACAGGGGGCCGGGGCCCCGAGAAAAAACTGTTTTTT.

This chain links TRBV7-2 with TRBJ2-4; TRBD2 might be the D (5 bases). The V gene lost 1 base and the J gene lost 5 bases, with 6 bases spanning the gap. Per germline, CDR1 SGHTA and CDR2 FQGNSA. The CDR3 loop spans 13 amino acids. DNA for the CDR3: TGTGCCAGCAGCTTAGGACTACAAAACATTCAGTACTTC. It specifies CASSLGLQNIQYF.

V is TRBV5-5 and J is TRBJ2-3; 8 bases are shared with TRBD2. CDR1 SGHKS and CDR2 YYEKEE come from the germline V gene (reference sequence). The CDR3 runs 17 residues. The ends lost 4 bases at V and 1 base at J; junction bases unmatched: 11. This CDR3 reads CASSLVASGFRTDTQYF. Here the CDR3 DNA reads TGTGCCAGCAGCCTGGTGGCTAGCGGGTTTCGCACAGATACGCAGTATTTT.

In its sample, this clone was seen a few times. This sequence joins TRBV7-9 and TRBJ1-1; TRBD1 is a possible D gene (6 bases). From germline, CDR1 is SEHNR and CDR2 FQNEAQ (reference sequence). Trimming shortened V by 4 bases and J by 0 bases, and 12 bases separated the two germline ends. The CDR3 has 15 residues. CDR3 nucleotides: TGTGCCAGCAGCTGGGAGGGGGGGATGAACACTGAAGCTTTCTTT. It codes for CASSWEGGMNTEAFF. Filled out from reference TRBV7-9 and TRBJ1-1, the complete variable domain reads DTGVSQNPRHKITKRGQNVTFRCDPISEHNRLYWYRQTLGQGPEFLTYFQNEAQLEKSRLLSDRFSAERPKGSFSTLEIQRTEQGDSAMYLCASSWEGGMNTEAFFGQGTRLTVV.

This chain uses TRBV28 with TRBJ1-1, with 10 bases aligning to TRBD1. V was pared by 10 bases and J by 4 bases, with 9 bases of the junction left unmatched. This CDR3 region has 14 residues. Looked up from germline, CDR1 is MDHEN and CDR2 is SYDVKM. The CDR3 DNA reads TGTGCCACCACCCGGGACAGGGGACTCACTGAAGCTTTCTTT. Encoded protein: CATTRDRGLTEAFF.

CDR3 region: CASIGTSGHYNEQFF. The CDR3 DNA reads as TGTGCCAGTATAGGGACTAGCGGGCACTACAATGAGCAGTTCTTC. The V and J genes are TRBV19 and TRBJ2-1, with 12 positions matching TRBD2. Germline trimming cut 7 bases from V and 3 bases from J; bases unmatched to any gene: 4. CDR1 is LNHDA, CDR2 SQIVND, per germline (reference sequence). CDR3 length: 15 residues.

The rearrangement joins TRBV7-3 to TRBJ2-3, with 11 bases that match TRBD2. The CDR3 covers 15 residues. Germline CDR1 reads SGHTA; CDR2 reads FQGTGA. Trimming at V came to 2 bases and at J to 4 bases, leaving 2 bases not matched to a gene. The CDR3 loop reads CASSLLAGGADTQYF. The DNA for the CDR3 is TGTGCCAGCAGCTTACTAGCGGGAGGTGCAGATACGCAGTATTTT.